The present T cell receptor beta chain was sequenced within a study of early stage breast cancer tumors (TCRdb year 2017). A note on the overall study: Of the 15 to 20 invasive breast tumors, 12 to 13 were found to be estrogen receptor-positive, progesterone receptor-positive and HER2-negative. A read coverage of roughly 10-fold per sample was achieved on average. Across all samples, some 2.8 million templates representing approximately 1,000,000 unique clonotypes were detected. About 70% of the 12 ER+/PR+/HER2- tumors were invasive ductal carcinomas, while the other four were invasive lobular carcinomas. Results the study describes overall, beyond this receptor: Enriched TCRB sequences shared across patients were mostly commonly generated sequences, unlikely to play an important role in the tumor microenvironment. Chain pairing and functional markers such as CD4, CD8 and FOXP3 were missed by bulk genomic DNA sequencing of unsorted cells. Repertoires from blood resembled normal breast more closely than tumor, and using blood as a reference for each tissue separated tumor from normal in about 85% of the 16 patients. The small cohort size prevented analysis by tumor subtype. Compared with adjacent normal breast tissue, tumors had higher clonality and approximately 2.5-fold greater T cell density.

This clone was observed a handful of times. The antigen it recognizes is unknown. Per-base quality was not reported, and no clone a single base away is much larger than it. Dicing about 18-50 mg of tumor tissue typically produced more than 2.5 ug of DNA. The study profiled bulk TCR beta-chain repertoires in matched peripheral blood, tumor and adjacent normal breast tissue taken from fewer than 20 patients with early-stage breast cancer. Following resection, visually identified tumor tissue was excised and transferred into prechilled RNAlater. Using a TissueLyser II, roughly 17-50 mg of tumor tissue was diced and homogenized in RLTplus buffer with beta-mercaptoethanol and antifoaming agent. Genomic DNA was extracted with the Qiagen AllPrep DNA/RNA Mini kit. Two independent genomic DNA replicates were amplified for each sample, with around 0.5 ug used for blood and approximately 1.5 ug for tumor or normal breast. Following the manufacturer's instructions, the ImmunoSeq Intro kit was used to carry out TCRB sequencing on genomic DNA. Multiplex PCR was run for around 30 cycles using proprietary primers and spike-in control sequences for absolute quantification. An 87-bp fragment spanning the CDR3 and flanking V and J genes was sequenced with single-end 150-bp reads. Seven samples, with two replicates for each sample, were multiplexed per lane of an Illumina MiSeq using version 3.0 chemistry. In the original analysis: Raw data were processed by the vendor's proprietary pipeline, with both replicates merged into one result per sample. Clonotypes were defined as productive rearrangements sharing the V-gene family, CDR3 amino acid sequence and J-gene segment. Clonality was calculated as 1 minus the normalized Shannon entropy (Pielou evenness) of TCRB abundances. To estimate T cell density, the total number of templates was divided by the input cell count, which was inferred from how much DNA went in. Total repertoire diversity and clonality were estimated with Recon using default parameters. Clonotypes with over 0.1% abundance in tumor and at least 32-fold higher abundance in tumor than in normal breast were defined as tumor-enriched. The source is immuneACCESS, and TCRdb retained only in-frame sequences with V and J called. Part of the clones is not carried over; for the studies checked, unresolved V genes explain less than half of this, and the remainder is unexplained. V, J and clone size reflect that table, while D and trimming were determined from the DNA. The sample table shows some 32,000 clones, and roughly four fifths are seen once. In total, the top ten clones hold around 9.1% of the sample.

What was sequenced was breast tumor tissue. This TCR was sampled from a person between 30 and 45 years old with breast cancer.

The DNA is TGTGTCAGAAGCGAGACAGGGGGCGCGAGTAACTATGGCTACACCTTC. This encodes CVRSETGGASNYGYTF. The chain employs TRBV7-5 and TRBJ1-2; TRBD1 is the table's D call and was not checked against the DNA. TRBV7-5 is given as a pseudogene. Spanning cysteine to phenylalanine, the CDR3 consists of 16 amino acids. The sequence is cut down to CDR3 DNA, 48 bases in frame from base 1.